This TCR beta chain is from a study of CD8+ T cells in alopecia areata. RNA extraction was followed by reverse transcription into cDNA, which acted as the sequencing template. Clones were sequenced by immunoSEQ multiplex PCR, and TCRdb holds only the in-frame ones, with some missing. Of almost 250,000 clones detected, about 68% appear once; the ten largest clones hold about 1.3%. Remarks on this clone: One junction end disagrees with the germline gene, perhaps due to a read error.

This receptor was obtained from a human donor with alopecia areata. The sequenced sample was CD4+ T cells sorted from blood, obtained at week 0.

The CDR3 sequence is CASSLAGRVDSETQYF. The CDR3 DNA reads TGTGCTAGCAGCTTAGCGGGCAGGGTCGACAGCGAGACCCAGTACTTC. The genes are TRBV7-7 and TRBJ2-5; 7 bases line up with TRBD2. Germline values: CDR1 SSHAT, CDR2 FNYEAQ (reference sequence). This CDR3 spans 16 amino acids.